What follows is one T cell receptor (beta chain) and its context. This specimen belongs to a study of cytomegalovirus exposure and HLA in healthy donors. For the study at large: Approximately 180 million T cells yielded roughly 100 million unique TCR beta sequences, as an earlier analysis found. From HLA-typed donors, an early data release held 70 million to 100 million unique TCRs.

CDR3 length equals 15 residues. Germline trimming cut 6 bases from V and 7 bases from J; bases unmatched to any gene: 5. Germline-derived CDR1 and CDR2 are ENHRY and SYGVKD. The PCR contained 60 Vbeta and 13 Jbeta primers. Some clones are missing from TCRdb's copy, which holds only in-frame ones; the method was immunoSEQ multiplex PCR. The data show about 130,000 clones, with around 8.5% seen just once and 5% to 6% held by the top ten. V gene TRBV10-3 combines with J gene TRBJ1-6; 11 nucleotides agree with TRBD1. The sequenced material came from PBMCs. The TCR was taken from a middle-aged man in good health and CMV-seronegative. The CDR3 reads CAIRDGTGGNSPLHF. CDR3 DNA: TGTGCCATCAGGGACGGGACAGGGGGAAATTCACCCCTCCACTTT.